A selection of T cell receptor beta chains follows, all from one sample in a study of shared clonotypes between healthy human individuals. The data were produced by immunoSEQ multiplex PCR, yet TCRdb's version contains in-frame clones alone and is incomplete. The sample lists just over 2,000,000 clones, 90% to 95% occurring once. What was sequenced was naive CD4+ T cells sorted from blood. These receptors were taken from a young man in good health. Each CDR3 is given with its conserved first and last residue. Fields, in order: clone size, J gene, D gene, V gene, CDR3 protein, CDR3 DNA. The D gene is left open where the match is weak. Expanded clones are given a class, and other clones once, few, many or no size at all.

abundance: .
j_gene: TRBJ2-5
d_gene: TRBD2
v_gene: TRBV4-3
CDR3aa: CASSQEVTSGNRAETQYF
CDR3nt: TGCGCCAGCAGCCAAGAGGTCACTAGCGGGAATCGGGCAGAGACCCAGTACTTC

abundance: .
j_gene: TRBJ2-2
d_gene: .
v_gene: TRBV10-3
CDR3aa: CAISEPNTGELFF
CDR3nt: TGTGCCATCAGTGAGCCGAACACCGGGGAGCTGTTTTTT

abundance: .
j_gene: TRBJ2-5
d_gene: .
v_gene: TRBV13
CDR3aa: CASSSSREETQYF
CDR3nt: TGTGCCAGCAGCTCCAGTAGGGAAGAGACCCAGTACTTC

abundance: .
j_gene: TRBJ2-4
d_gene: .
v_gene: TRBV15
CDR3aa: CATSREAGYGGLNKNIQYF
CDR3nt: TGTGCCACCAGCAGAGAGGCGGGTTACGGGGGGCTTAACAAAAACATTCAGTACTTC

abundance: .
j_gene: TRBJ1-4
d_gene: .
v_gene: TRBV5-1
CDR3aa: CASSLAGGLYEKLFF
CDR3nt: TGCGCCAGCAGCTTGGCGGGGGGCTTATATGAAAAACTGTTTTTT

abundance: .
j_gene: TRBJ2-7
d_gene: .
v_gene: TRBV6-6
CDR3aa: CASRHRVPSYEQYF
CDR3nt: TGTGCCAGCCGGCACAGGGTTCCATCCTACGAGCAGTACTTC

abundance: once
j_gene: TRBJ1-1
d_gene: TRBD1
v_gene: TRBV30
CDR3aa: CAWSVRRTGERATEAFF
CDR3nt: TGTGCCTGGAGTGTAAGGAGGACAGGGGAAAGGGCCACTGAAGCTTTCTTT

abundance: .
j_gene: TRBJ2-1
d_gene: .
v_gene: TRBV4-1
CDR3aa: CASSQEHGLSYNEQFF
CDR3nt: TGCGCCAGCAGCCAAGAACACGGCCTCTCCTACAATGAGCAGTTCTTC

abundance: .
j_gene: TRBJ2-1
d_gene: TRBD1
v_gene: TRBV10-3
CDR3aa: CAISRDRAGNEQFF
CDR3nt: TGTGCCATCAGCCGGGACAGGGCAGGGAATGAGCAGTTCTTC

abundance: .
j_gene: TRBJ2-7
d_gene: .
v_gene: TRBV14
CDR3aa: CASSPYGEQYF
CDR3nt: TGTGCCAGCTCCCCCTACGGCGAGCAGTACTTC

abundance: many
j_gene: TRBJ1-2
d_gene: TRBD1
v_gene: TRBV4-3
CDR3aa: CASSQDLSGGTDNYGYTF
CDR3nt: TGCGCCAGCAGCCAAGATCTGAGCGGGGGGACAGATAACTATGGCTACACCTTC

abundance: .
j_gene: TRBJ1-1
d_gene: TRBD1
v_gene: TRBV15
CDR3aa: CATSRDRLGTGWGTEAFF
CDR3nt: TGTGCCACCAGCAGAGATCGCCTGGGGACAGGGTGGGGTACTGAAGCTTTCTTT

abundance: .
j_gene: TRBJ1-1
d_gene: TRBD1
v_gene: TRBV30
CDR3aa: CAWGKQGTYVAEAFF
CDR3nt: TGTGCCTGGGGGAAACAGGGGACTTACGTCGCTGAAGCTTTCTTT

abundance: once
j_gene: TRBJ1-4
d_gene: .
v_gene: TRBV11-2
CDR3aa: CASSRGLGEKLFF
CDR3nt: TGTGCCAGCAGCAGGGGGTTGGGAGAAAAACTGTTTTTT

abundance: .
j_gene: TRBJ1-2
d_gene: TRBD1
v_gene: TRBV11-2
CDR3aa: CASSSIIRDRGYGYTF
CDR3nt: TGTGCCAGCAGCTCAATCATCCGGGACAGGGGGTATGGCTACACCTTC

abundance: .
j_gene: TRBJ2-3
d_gene: .
v_gene: TRBV6-1
CDR3aa: CASSEMAGKTDTQYF
CDR3nt: TGTGCCAGCAGTGAAATGGCGGGGAAAACAGATACGCAGTATTTT

abundance: .
j_gene: TRBJ1-6
d_gene: .
v_gene: TRBV6-6
CDR3aa: CASRAPGADNSPLHF
CDR3nt: TGTGCCAGCAGGGCGCCAGGGGCGGATAATTCACCCCTCCACTTT

abundance: .
j_gene: TRBJ2-7
d_gene: TRBD2
v_gene: TRBV23-1
CDR3aa: CASSHILAGGYEQYF
CDR3nt: TGCGCCAGCAGTCATATCCTAGCGGGAGGCTACGAGCAGTACTTC

abundance: .
j_gene: TRBJ2-5
d_gene: .
v_gene: TRBV11-2
CDR3aa: CASSLSGVGATQYF
CDR3nt: TGTGCCAGCAGCTTATCTGGCGTCGGGGCGACCCAGTACTTC

abundance: once
j_gene: TRBJ2-2
d_gene: .
v_gene: TRBV4-2
CDR3aa: CASSQEGLSGELFF
CDR3nt: TGTGCCAGCAGCCAAGAGGGGTTGAGCGGGGAGCTGTTTTTT

abundance: .
j_gene: TRBJ2-7
d_gene: .
v_gene: TRBV6-1
CDR3aa: CASLRTVSYEQYF
CDR3nt: TGTGCCAGCCTCCGGACAGTGTCCTACGAGCAGTACTTC

abundance: .
j_gene: TRBJ2-1
d_gene: TRBD2
v_gene: TRBV5-6
CDR3aa: CASSQRPGTSGPYNEQFF
CDR3nt: TGTGCCAGCAGCCAACGACCCGGGACTAGCGGGCCTTACAATGAGCAGTTCTTC

abundance: .
j_gene: TRBJ2-2
d_gene: .
v_gene: TRBV11-3
CDR3aa: CASSLGGWTDHTGELFF
CDR3nt: TGTGCCAGCAGCTTAGGTGGTTGGACTGACCACACCGGGGAGCTGTTTTTT

abundance: .
j_gene: TRBJ1-5
d_gene: .
v_gene: TRBV7-3
CDR3aa: CASSLDNNQPQHF
CDR3nt: TGTGCCAGCAGCTTGGACAACAATCAGCCCCAGCATTTT